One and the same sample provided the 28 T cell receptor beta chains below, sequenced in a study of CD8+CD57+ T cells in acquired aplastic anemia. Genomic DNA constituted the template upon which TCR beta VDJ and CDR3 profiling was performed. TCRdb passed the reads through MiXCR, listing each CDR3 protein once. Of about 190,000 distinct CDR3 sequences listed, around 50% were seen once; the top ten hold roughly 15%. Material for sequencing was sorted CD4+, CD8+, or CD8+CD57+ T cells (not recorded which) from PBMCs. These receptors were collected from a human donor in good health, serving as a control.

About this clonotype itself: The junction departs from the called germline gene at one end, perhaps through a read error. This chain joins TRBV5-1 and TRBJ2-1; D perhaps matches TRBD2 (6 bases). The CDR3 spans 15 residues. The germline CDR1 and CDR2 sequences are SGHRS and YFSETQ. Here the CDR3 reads CASSSGRPLGNEQFF. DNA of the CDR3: TGTGCCAGCAGCTCGGGGAGGCCTCTCGGGAATGAGCAGTTCTTC.

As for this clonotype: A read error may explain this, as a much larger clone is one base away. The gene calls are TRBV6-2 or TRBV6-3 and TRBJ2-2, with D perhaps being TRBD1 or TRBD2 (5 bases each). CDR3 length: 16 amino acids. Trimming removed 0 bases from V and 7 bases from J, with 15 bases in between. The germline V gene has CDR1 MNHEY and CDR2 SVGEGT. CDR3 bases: TGTGCCAGCAGTTACTCAGGGGCAGACTACATCGGGGAGCTGTTTTTT. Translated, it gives CASSYSGADYIGELFF.

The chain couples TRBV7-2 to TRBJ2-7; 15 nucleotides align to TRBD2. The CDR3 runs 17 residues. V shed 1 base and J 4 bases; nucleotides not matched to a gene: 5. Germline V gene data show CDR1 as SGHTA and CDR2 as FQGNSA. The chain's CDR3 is CASSLGTSGGAEYEQYF. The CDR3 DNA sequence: TGTGCCAGCAGCTTAGGGACTAGCGGGGGGGCCGAGTACGAGCAGTACTTC.

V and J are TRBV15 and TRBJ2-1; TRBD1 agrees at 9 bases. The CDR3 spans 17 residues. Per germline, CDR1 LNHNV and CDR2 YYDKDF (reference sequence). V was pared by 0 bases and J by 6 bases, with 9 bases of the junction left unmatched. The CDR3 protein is CATSRDRDGTGTNEQFF. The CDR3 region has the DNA TGTGCCACCAGCAGAGATAGAGACGGGACAGGGACCAATGAGCAGTTCTTC.

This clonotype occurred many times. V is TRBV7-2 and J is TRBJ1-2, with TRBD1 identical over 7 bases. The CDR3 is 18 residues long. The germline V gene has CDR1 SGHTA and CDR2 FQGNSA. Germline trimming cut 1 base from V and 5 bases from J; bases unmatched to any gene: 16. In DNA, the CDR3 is TGTGCCAGCAGCTTAGACTCTGACAGGGCATCTTCGTCATATGGCTACACCTTC. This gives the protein CASSLDSDRASSSYGYTF. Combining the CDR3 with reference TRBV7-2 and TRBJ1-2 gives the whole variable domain GAGVSQSPSNKVTEKGKDVELRCDPISGHTALYWYRQSLGQGLEFLIYFQGNSAPDKSGLPSDRFSAERTGGSVSTLTIQRTQQEDSAVYLCASSLDSDRASSSYGYTFGSGTRLTVV.

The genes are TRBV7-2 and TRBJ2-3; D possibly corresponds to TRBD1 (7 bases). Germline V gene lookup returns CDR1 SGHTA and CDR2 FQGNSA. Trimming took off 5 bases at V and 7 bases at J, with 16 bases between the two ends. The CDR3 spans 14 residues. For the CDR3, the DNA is TGTGCCAGCAGCCAGGGGGGCAACGCGAATACGCAGTATTTT. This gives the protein CASSQGGNANTQYF.

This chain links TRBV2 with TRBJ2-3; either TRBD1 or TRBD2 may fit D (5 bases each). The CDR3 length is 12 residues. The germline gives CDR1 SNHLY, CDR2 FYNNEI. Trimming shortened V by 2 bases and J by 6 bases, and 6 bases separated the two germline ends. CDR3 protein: CASSEWGDTQYF. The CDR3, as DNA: TGTGCCAGCAGTGAATGGGGGGATACGCAGTATTTT.

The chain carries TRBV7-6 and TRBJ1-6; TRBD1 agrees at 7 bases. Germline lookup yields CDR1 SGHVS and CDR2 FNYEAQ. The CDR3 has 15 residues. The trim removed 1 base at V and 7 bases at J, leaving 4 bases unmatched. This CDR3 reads CASSLVRGRNSPLHF. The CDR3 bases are TGTGCCAGCAGCTTAGTAAGGGGGCGCAATTCACCCCTCCACTTT.

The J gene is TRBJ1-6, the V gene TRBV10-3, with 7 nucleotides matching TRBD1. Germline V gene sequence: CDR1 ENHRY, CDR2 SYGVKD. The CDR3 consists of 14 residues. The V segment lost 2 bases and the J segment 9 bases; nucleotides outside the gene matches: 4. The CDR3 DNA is TGTGCCATCAGTGAGGACAGGGAGAGTTCACCCCTCCACTTT. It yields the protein CAISEDRESSPLHF.

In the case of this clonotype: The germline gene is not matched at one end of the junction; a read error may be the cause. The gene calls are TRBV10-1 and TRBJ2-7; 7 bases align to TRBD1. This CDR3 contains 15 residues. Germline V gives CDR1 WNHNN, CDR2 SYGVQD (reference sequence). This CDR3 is CAISENQGVAYEQYF. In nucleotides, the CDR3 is TGTGCCATCAGTGAGAACCAGGGGGTCGCCTACGAGCAGTACTTC.

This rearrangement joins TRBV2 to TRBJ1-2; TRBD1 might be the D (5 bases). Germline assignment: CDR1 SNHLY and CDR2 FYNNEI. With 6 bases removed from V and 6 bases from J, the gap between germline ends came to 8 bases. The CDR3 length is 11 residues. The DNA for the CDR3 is TGTGCCAGCAGGGGGACCCATGGCTACACCTTC. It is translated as CASRGTHGYTF. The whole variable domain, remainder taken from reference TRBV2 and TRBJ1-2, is EPEVTQTPSHQVTQMGQEVILRCVPISNHLYFYWYRQILGQKVEFLVSFYNNEISEKSEIFDDQFSVERPDGSNFTLKIRSTKLEDSAMYFCASRGTHGYTFGSGTRLTVV.

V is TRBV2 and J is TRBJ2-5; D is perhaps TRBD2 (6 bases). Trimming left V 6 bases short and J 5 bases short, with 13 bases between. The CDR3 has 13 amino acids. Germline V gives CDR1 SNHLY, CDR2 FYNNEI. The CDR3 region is CASRSDYFETQYF. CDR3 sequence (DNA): TGTGCCAGCAGGTCGGACTACTTCGAGACCCAGTACTTC.

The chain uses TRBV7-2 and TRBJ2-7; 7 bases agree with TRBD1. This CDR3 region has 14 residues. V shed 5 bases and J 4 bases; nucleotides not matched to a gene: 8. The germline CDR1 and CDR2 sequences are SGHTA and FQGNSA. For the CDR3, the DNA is TGTGCCAGCAGCCTAATCGGGACAGCTTACGAGCAGTACTTC. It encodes CASSLIGTAYEQYF.

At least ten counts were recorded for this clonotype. The chain's CDR3 is CASRPAGDTQPQHF. CDR3 nucleotide sequence: TGTGCCAGCAGACCAGCAGGGGACACTCAGCCCCAGCATTTT. The J gene is TRBJ1-5, the V gene TRBV6-4; D is possibly TRBD1 (6 bases). The CDR3 length is 14 residues. Deletions cut 6 bases from V and 6 bases from J, with 15 bases between. The V gene's germline CDR1 is MRHNA and CDR2 SNTAGT.

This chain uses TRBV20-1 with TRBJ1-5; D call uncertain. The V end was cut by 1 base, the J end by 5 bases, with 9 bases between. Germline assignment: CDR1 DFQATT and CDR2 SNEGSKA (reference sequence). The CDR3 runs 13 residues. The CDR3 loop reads CSARGASYQPQHF. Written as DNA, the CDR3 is TGCAGTGCTAGAGGCGCTTCCTATCAGCCCCAGCATTTT.

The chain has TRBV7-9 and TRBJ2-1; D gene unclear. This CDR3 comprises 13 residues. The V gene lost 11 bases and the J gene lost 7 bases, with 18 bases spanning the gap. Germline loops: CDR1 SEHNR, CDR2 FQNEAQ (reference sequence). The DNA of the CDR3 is TGTGCCGGCACCTCGGTGTTCAGAAATGAGCAGTTCTTC. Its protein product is CAGTSVFRNEQFF.

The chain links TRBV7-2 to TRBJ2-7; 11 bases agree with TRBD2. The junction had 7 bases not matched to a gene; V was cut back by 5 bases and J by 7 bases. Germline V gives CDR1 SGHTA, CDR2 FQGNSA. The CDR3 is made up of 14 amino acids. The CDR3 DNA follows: TGTGCCAGCAGCCAGACTAGCGGGGCGAGAGAGCAGTACTTC. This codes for CASSQTSGAREQYF.

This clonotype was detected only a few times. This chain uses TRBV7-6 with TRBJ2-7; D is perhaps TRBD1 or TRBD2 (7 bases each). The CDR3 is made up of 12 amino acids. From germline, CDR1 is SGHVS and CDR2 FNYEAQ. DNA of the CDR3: TGTGCGCCGACAGGGAGGGCCTACGAGCAGTACTTC. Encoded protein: CAPTGRAYEQYF.

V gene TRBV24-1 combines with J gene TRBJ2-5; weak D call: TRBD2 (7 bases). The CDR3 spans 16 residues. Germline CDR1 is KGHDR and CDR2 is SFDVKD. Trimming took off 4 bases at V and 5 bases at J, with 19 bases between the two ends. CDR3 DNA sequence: TGTGCCACCAGTGAGCCATTAGGGGGGGCCAGCGAGACCCAGTACTTC. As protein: CATSEPLGGASETQYF.

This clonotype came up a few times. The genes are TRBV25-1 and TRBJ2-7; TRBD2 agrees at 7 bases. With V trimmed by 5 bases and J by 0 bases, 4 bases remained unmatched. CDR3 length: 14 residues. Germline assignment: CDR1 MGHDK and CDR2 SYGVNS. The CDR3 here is CASSPTSASYEQYF. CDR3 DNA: TGTGCCAGCAGTCCAACTAGCGCCTCCTACGAGCAGTACTTC.

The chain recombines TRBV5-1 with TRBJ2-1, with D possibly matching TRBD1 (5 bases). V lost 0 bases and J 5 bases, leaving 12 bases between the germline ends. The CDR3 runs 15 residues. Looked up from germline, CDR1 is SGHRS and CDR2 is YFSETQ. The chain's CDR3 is CASSLDLATDNEQFF. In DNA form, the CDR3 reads TGCGCCAGCAGCTTGGATCTCGCGACAGACAATGAGCAGTTCTTC.

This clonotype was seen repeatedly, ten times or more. CDR3 sequence: CASSLGSGLTEAFF. The DNA of the CDR3 is TGTGCCAGCAGCTTAGGATCGGGGTTGACTGAAGCTTTCTTT. The chain recombines TRBV7-2 with TRBJ1-1; D is unresolved. The CDR3 loop spans 14 amino acids. Looked up from germline, CDR1 is SGHTA and CDR2 is FQGNSA. Trimming left V 1 base short and J 5 bases short, with 11 bases between.

CDR3: CSAWDNSYEQYF. For the CDR3, the DNA is TGCAGTGCTTGGGACAACTCCTACGAGCAGTACTTC. The gene calls are TRBV20-1 and TRBJ2-7; D perhaps matches TRBD1 (6 bases). Per germline, CDR1 DFQATT and CDR2 SNEGSKA (reference sequence). Trimming stripped 5 bases from V and 0 bases from J, with 8 bases between. The CDR3 has 12 amino acids.

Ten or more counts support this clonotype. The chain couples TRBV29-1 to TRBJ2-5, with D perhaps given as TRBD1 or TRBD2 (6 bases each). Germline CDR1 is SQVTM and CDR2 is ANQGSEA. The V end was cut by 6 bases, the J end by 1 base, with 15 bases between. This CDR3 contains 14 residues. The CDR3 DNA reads TGCAGCGTCGCGGAAGGGGGAGGCCAAGAGACCCAGTACTTC. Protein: CSVAEGGGQETQYF.

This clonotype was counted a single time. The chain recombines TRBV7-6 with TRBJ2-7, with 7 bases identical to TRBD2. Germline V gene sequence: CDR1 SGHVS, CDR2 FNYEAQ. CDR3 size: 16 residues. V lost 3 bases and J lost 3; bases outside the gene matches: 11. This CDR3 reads CASSLPSSGAFYEQYF. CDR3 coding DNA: TGTGCCAGCAGCTTGCCCTCTAGCGGAGCTTTCTACGAGCAGTACTTC.

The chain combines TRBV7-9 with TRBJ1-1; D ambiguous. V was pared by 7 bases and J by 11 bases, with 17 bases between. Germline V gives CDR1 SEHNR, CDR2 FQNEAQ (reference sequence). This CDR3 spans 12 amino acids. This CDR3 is CASIHGSGGAFF. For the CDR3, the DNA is TGTGCCAGCATCCATGGGAGTGGTGGGGCTTTCTTT.

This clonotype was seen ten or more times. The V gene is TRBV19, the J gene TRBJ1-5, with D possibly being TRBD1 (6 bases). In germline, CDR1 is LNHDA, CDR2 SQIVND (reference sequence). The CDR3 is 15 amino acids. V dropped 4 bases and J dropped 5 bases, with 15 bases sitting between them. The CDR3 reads CASSTTWGAHQPQHF. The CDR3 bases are TGTGCCAGTAGTACCACCTGGGGGGCGCATCAGCCCCAGCATTTT.

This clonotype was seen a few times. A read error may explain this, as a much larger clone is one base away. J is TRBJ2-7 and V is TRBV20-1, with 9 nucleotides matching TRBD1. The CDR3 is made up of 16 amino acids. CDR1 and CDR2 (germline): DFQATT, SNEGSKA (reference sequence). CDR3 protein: CSAGEFGTGIFREQYF. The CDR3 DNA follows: TGCAGTGCTGGAGAATTTGGGACAGGGATCTTTAGGGAGCAGTACTTC.